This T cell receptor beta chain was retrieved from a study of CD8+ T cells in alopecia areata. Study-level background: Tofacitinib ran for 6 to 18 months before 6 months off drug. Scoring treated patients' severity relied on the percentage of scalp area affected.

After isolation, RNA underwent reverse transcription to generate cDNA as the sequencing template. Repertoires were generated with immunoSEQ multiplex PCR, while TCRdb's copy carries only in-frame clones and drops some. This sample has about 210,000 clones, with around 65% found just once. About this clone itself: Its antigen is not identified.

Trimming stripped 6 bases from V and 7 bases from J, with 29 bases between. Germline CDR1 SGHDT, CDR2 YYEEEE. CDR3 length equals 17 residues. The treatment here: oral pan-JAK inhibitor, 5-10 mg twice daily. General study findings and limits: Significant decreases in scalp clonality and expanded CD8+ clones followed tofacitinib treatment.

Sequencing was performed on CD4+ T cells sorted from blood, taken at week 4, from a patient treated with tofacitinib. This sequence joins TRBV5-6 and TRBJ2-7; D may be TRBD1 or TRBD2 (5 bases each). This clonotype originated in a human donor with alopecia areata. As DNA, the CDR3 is TGTGCCAGCACCCAGACAACCATCCAAGGGGCGCGGAGGGAGCAGTACTTC. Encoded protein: CASTQTTIQGARREQYF.